These 7 T cell receptor beta chains share one sample of origin, sequenced in a study of identical twins. TCRdb reprocessed the 5' RACE reads with MiXCR, giving one entry per CDR3 protein. The sample has approximately 500,000 distinct CDR3 sequences; approximately 16% are singletons. These same records also appear under a second study, on yellow fever vaccine responses in identical twins.

Sequencing input: CD4+ T cells sorted from blood. These TCRs come from a woman aged 18-35 years in good health.

The V gene is TRBV7-3, the J gene TRBJ2-3; the match to TRBD2 covers 16 bases. This CDR3 contains 19 residues. Unmatched junction bases numbered 13, after V lost 6 bases and J lost 4 bases. CDR1 is SGHTA, CDR2 FQGTGA, per germline. CDR3 DNA sequence: TGTGCCAGCAGTCCAACCGGGACTAGCGGGAGGGCCGGTGCAGATACGCAGTATTTT. It is translated as CASSPTGTSGRAGADTQYF. Full variable domain (remainder filled in from reference TRBV7-3 and TRBJ2-3): GAGVSQTPSNKVTEKGKYVELRCDPISGHTALYWYRQSLGQGPEFLIYFQGTGAADDSGLPNDRFFAVRPEGSVSTLKIQRTERGDSAVYLCASSPTGTSGRAGADTQYFGPGTRLTVL.

The gene calls are TRBV7-2 and TRBJ2-4; 7 nucleotides agree with TRBD2. Germline CDR1 is SGHTA and CDR2 is FQGNSA. The trim removed 0 bases at V and 6 bases at J, leaving 8 bases unmatched. The CDR3 runs 16 residues. This CDR3 reads CASSLALWRGSNIQYF. CDR3 bases: TGTGCCAGCAGCTTAGCGCTTTGGCGGGGGTCAAACATTCAGTACTTC.

As for this clonotype: At one boundary the junction diverges from the germline segment, which might be a read error. V and J are TRBV10-3 and TRBJ2-1, with a tentative D call TRBD2 (5 bases). Germline V lookup: CDR1 ENHRY, CDR2 SYGVKD. This CDR3 region has 14 residues. CDR3 nucleotides: TGTGCCATCAGTGATATGAGGGAGCAACAAGTCGGGTCGTTC. This translates into CAISDMREQQVGSF.

This clonotype was detected only a few times. This sequence joins TRBV5-6 and TRBJ2-5, with D unresolved. The V and J ends lost 4 bases and 7 bases respectively, with 14 bases between them. The CDR3 runs to 13 residues. Germline CDR1 is SGHDT and CDR2 is YYEEEE. The CDR3 coding sequence is TGTGCCAGCAGCGAATGGGCCGGGTGGACCCAGTACTTC. This translates into CASSEWAGWTQYF.

This clonotype was detected only a few times. The J gene is TRBJ1-2, the V gene TRBV12-3 or TRBV12-4; 8 nucleotides line up with TRBD1. The CDR3 covers 14 residues. V lost 6 bases to trimming and J lost 7 bases; unmatched junction nucleotides: 10. The CDR3 region is CASRSLGQVFGYTF. CDR3 nucleotides: TGTGCCAGCAGATCTCTGGGACAGGTTTTTGGCTACACCTTC.

The V and J genes are TRBV11-2 and TRBJ2-7; TRBD1 aligns across 9 bases. Germline V CDR1 and CDR2: SGHAT, FQNNGV. With 4 bases clipped from V and 7 bases from J, the junction kept 5 bases outside the gene matches. The CDR3 consists of 13 residues. The CDR3 nucleotides are TGTGCCAGCAGCTGGGGACAGGGCACAGAGCAGTACGTC. Protein: CASSWGQGTEQYV.

V is TRBV6-2 or TRBV6-3 and J is TRBJ2-5; 10 nucleotides align to TRBD1. CDR3 length: 13 residues. Losses at the gene ends were 6 bases for V and 3 bases for J; bases not matched to a gene: 1. CDR1 MNHEY and CDR2 SVGEGT come from the germline V gene. The CDR3 nucleotides read TGTGCCAGCAGGGGGACAGGGGAAGAGACCCAGTACTTC. Protein: CASRGTGEETQYF.